This TCR beta chain was documented in a study of Graves' ophthalmopathy and Graves' hyperthyroidism. On the study more broadly: Before any treatment, peripheral blood was taken at the initial diagnosis.

Exclusion applied to patients with other autoimmune diseases, uncontrolled infections, pregnancy or lactation. This CDR3 is 14 amino acids long. The germline V and J ends were trimmed by 5 bases and 4 bases, with 15 bases remaining between them. CDR1 is MNHNS and CDR2 is SASEGT in the germline V gene. This clonotype was detected only a few times. Its specificity is unknown. Beta-chain TCR CDR3 regions were amplified from RNA transcripts. The library came from an HTBI-primed first-round RT-PCR and a second-round multiplex PCR. TCRdb independently ran MiXCR on the multiplex PCR reads; one entry per CDR3 protein. The repertoire holds 650,000 to 800,000 distinct CDR3 sequences, with about 41% as singletons. Overall study results and limits: Most thyroid clonotypes with frequency above 0.001 were detected in blood too.

Sequencing used peripheral blood. The receptor comes from an adult man with Graves' ophthalmopathy. The V gene is TRBV6-1, the J gene TRBJ2-7; D is unclear. The DNA for the CDR3 is TGTGCCAGCAGTTACTCGATTTACGGTTACGAGCAGTACTTC. Protein product: CASSYSIYGYEQYF.